These T cell receptor beta chains were read from a single sample in a study of blood T cell repertoires in COVID-19. Sequenced by immunoSEQ multiplex PCR; TCRdb stores in-frame clones only, minus some. Among over 35,000 clones listed, 70% to 90% were seen once. The sample taken for sequencing was peripheral blood. Every receptor here comes from a woman older than 75 with COVID-19, enrolled during active disease. The CDR3 runs from the conserved cysteine through the conserved F or W. A D gene is named only where the DNA matches it firmly. Size tells how often a clone was seen (once, few, many) or the class of an expanded clone, and some rows leave it out.

D gene	V gene	J gene	clone size	CDR3 protein	CDR3 DNA
.	TRBV18	TRBJ1-5	.	CASSPLGGNQPQHF	TGTGCCAGCTCACCTCTAGGTGGCAATCAGCCCCAGCATTTT
.	TRBV9	TRBJ2-5	.	CASSATPHQETQYF	TGTGCCAGCAGCGCTACTCCGCACCAAGAGACCCAGTACTTC
TRBD1	TRBV6-6	TRBJ2-2	once	CASSPQGANTGELFF	TGTGCCAGCAGCCCACAGGGGGCTAACACCGGGGAGCTGTTTTTT
.	TRBV6-6	TRBJ2-7	.	CASSYSGDIYEQYF	TGTGCCAGCAGTTACTCGGGAGACATTTACGAGCAGTACTTC
TRBD1	TRBV4-1	TRBJ2-1	.	CASSPTGGSYNEQFF	TGCGCCAGCAGCCCGACAGGGGGCTCCTACAATGAGCAGTTCTTC
TRBD1	TRBV2	TRBJ1-5	few	CASRRQGVGNQPQHF	TGTGCCAGCAGAAGACAGGGGGTGGGCAATCAGCCCCAGCATTTT
.	TRBV6-5	TRBJ2-1	.	CASRPGTPYNEQFF	TGTGCCAGCAGGCCCGGGACTCCCTACAATGAGCAGTTCTTC
.	TRBV7-2	TRBJ2-3	.	CASSLRGPWGDLSTDTQYF	TGTGCCAGCAGCTTAAGGGGGCCCTGGGGGGACCTTAGCACAGATACGCAGTATTTT
TRBD1	TRBV7-9	TRBJ1-2	.	CASSLWVQGASGGYTF	TGTGCCAGCAGCTTATGGGTCCAGGGGGCCTCTGGAGGCTACACCTTC
TRBD1	TRBV24-1	TRBJ2-7	.	CATSEDGGKDRGDSYEQYF	TGTGCCACCAGTGAGGATGGGGGGAAGGACAGGGGGGACTCCTACGAGCAGTACTTC
.	TRBV7-2	TRBJ1-6	.	CASSLGQGVNSPLHF	TGTGCCAGCAGCTTGGGTCAGGGTGTTAATTCACCCCTCCACTTT
.	TRBV18	TRBJ1-3	.	CASSPPGGNSGNTIYF	TGTGCCAGCTCACCCCCGGGAGGAAATTCTGGAAACACCATATATTTT
.	TRBV23-1	TRBJ1-1	.	CASSQAEQGRNTEAFF	TGCGCCAGCAGTCAAGCCGAGCAGGGGCGGAACACTGAAGCTTTCTTT
.	TRBV10-3	TRBJ1-4	.	CAIRDSSSNEKLFF	TGTGCCATCAGGGACAGCTCTTCGAATGAAAAACTGTTTTTT
.	TRBV27	TRBJ2-5	.	CASSLWAKETQYF	TGTGCCAGCAGTTTATGGGCAAAAGAGACCCAGTACTTC
TRBD1	TRBV6-1	TRBJ1-2	once	CASSDQDRGRNYGYTF	TGTGCCAGCAGTGATCAAGACAGGGGGCGAAACTATGGCTACACCTTC
TRBD1	TRBV7-2	TRBJ1-5	medium-sized	CASSFRTGNQPQHF	TGTGCCAGCAGCTTTCGGACAGGGAATCAGCCCCAGCATTTT
.	TRBV5-1	TRBJ2-5	.	CASSFSAGAKQETQYF	TGCGCCAGCAGCTTTTCTGCGGGCGCGAAACAAGAGACCCAGTACTTC
.	TRBV27	TRBJ1-5	.	CASSLPRGGASNQPQHF	TGTGCCAGCAGTTTACCCCGGGGGGGGGCAAGCAATCAGCCCCAGCATTTT
.	TRBV9	TRBJ1-4	.	CASSVRGWRNDEKLFF	TGTGCCAGCAGCGTTAGAGGTTGGCGGAATGATGAAAAACTGTTTTTT
.	TRBV6-4	TRBJ1-2	.	CASSDEGGLGYTF	TGTGCCAGCAGTGATGAGGGGGGGCTTGGCTACACCTTC
TRBD1	TRBV27	TRBJ1-6	.	CASRSGTGLSPLHF	TGTGCCAGCAGGTCCGGGACAGGGCTTTCTCCCCTCCACTTT
.	TRBV15	TRBJ2-3	.	CATSRGLTRDADTQYF	TGTGCCACCAGCAGGGGACTGACGCGGGACGCAGATACGCAGTATTTT
.	TRBV4-1	TRBJ1-2	.	CASSHVGGNYGYTF	TGCGCCAGCAGCCATGTGGGGGGGAACTATGGCTACACCTTC
.	TRBV4-1	TRBJ2-1	.	CASSQEDWSYNEQFF	TGCGCCAGCAGCCAAGAGGACTGGTCTTACAATGAGCAGTTCTTC
.	TRBV18	TRBJ1-2	.	CASSYSTDPYGYTF	TGTGCCAGCTCATATTCGACAGACCCCTATGGCTACACCTTC
.	TRBV7-2	TRBJ1-2	.	CASTIQGYGYTF	TGTGCCAGCACCATACAGGGTTATGGCTACACCTTC
TRBD1	TRBV7-6	TRBJ1-2	.	CASSLARGNYGYTF	TGTGCCAGCAGCTTAGCCAGGGGGAACTATGGCTACACCTTC
.	TRBV4-3	TRBJ1-6	.	CASSQDDSEGKINSPLHF	TGCGCCAGCAGCCAAGATGACTCGGAGGGGAAGATTAATTCACCCCTCCACTTT
.	TRBV24-1	TRBJ2-1	.	CATATPDRATSESSYNEQFF	TGTGCCACCGCGACCCCGGACAGGGCCACTAGCGAGAGCTCCTACAATGAGCAGTTCTTC
.	TRBV5-4	TRBJ2-3	.	CASRFNSADTQYF	TGTGCCAGCAGATTTAATTCGGCAGATACGCAGTATTTT
.	TRBV28	TRBJ1-1	.	CASIWGSNTEAFF	TGTGCCAGCATTTGGGGCAGTAACACTGAAGCTTTCTTT
.	TRBV11-2	TRBJ2-5	once	CASSPLWGSGETQYF	TGTGCCAGCAGCCCACTTTGGGGGAGCGGGGAGACCCAGTACTTC
.	TRBV28	TRBJ1-1	.	CASSSGGRSTEAFF	TGTGCCAGCAGTTCCGGGGGGCGAAGCACTGAAGCTTTCTTT
.	TRBV12-3/TRBV12-4	TRBJ1-2	.	CASSLDGNYGYTF	TGTGCCAGCAGTCTCGACGGGAACTATGGCTACACCTTC
TRBD1	TRBV18	TRBJ1-2	.	CASSRQGDYGYTF	TGTGCCAGCTCACGACAGGGGGACTATGGCTACACCTTC
.	TRBV2	TRBJ1-4	few	CASKAGLNEKLFF	TGTGCCAGCAAGGCAGGGCTGAATGAAAAACTGTTTTTT
.	TRBV2	TRBJ1-1	.	CASMQGMNTEAFF	TGTGCCAGCATGCAGGGCATGAACACTGAAGCTTTCTTT
.	TRBV6-5	TRBJ2-7	.	CASRVRQYYEQYF	TGTGCCAGCAGAGTAAGACAGTATTACGAGCAGTACTTC
TRBD1	TRBV3-1/TRBV3-2	TRBJ2-4	.	CASSPQASTGPKNIQYF	TGTGCCAGCAGCCCCCAGGCATCGACAGGGCCCAAAAACATTCAGTACTTC
.	TRBV4-3	TRBJ2-5	.	CASSQAFEIQETQYF	TGCGCCAGCAGCCAAGCCTTTGAGATCCAAGAGACCCAGTACTTC
TRBD2	TRBV6-5	TRBJ2-1	once	CASSYSASGGIDEQFF	TGTGCCAGCAGTTACTCGGCTAGCGGGGGGATAGATGAGCAGTTCTTC
TRBD1	TRBV2	TRBJ1-1	.	CASSSQGVNTEAFF	TGTGCCAGCAGTTCCCAGGGGGTTAACACTGAAGCTTTCTTT
TRBD2	TRBV7-2	TRBJ2-7	.	CASSPRDREGYEQYF	TGTGCCAGCAGCCCTAGAGATCGGGAGGGATACGAGCAGTACTTC
TRBD1	TRBV13	TRBJ2-2	.	CASSLATIGQGANTGELFF	TGTGCCAGCAGCTTAGCTACCATCGGACAGGGGGCGAACACCGGGGAGCTGTTTTTT